This TCR beta chain was retrieved from a study of blood T cell repertoires in COVID-19. In the study overall: Both acute and convalescent COVID-19 samples were obtained from the United States, Italy and Spain. The analysed material was cDNA or gDNA that came from T cells, B-cell-depleted T cells, or PBMCs.

Germline lookup yields CDR1 KGHDR and CDR2 SFDVKD. Unmatched junction bases numbered 4, after V lost 5 bases and J lost 1 base. The CDR3 is 16 amino acids. Assignment of participants to cohorts was predicated upon participant-reported clinical history. Data came from immunoSEQ multiplex PCR; TCRdb stores just in-frame clones and leaves some out. The sample contains 250,000 to 350,000 clones, 70% to 90% of which appear only once. This clone was counted between two and nine times. The chain links TRBV24-1 to TRBJ2-1, with 10 bases lining up with TRBD2. Sequenced material: PBMCs or T cells enriched from blood (not recorded which). The TCR comes from a woman aged 40 to 49 who had recovered from COVID-19. In DNA form, the CDR3 reads TGTGCCACCAGTGTCCAAGCGGGGGGGTCCTACAATGAGCAGTTCTTC. Translating gives CATSVQAGGSYNEQFF.